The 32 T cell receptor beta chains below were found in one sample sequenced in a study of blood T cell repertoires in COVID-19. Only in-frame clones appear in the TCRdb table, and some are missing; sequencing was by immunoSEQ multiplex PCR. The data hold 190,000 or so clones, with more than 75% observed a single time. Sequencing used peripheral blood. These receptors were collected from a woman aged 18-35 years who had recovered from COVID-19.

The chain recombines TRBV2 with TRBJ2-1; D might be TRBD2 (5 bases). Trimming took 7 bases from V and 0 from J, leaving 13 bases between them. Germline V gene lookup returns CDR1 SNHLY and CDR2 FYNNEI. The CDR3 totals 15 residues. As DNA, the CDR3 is TGTGCCAGCAATTACGCGGGCAGCTCCTACAATGAGCAGTTCTTC. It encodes CASNYAGSSYNEQFF.

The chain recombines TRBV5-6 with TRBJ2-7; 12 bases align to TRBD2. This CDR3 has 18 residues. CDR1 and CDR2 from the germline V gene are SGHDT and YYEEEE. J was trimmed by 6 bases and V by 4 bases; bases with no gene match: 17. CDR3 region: CASSKFTRLAGGPGEQYF. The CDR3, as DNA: TGTGCCAGCAGCAAATTTACGCGGCTAGCGGGGGGGCCGGGCGAGCAGTACTTC. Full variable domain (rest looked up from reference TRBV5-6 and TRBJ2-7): DAGVTQSPTHLIKTRGQQVTLRCSPKSGHDTVSWYQQALGQGPQFIFQYYEEEERQRGNFPDRFSGHQFPNYSSELNVNALLLGDSALYLCASSKFTRLAGGPGEQYFGPGTRLTVT.

This CDR3 is CASSSDRVDSPLHF. The CDR3 region has the DNA TGTGCCAGCAGCTCGGACAGGGTGGACTCACCCCTCCACTTT. The chain links TRBV5-5 to TRBJ1-6; 8 bases are shared with TRBD1. Germline lookup yields CDR1 SGHKS and CDR2 YYEKEE (reference sequence). The CDR3 is 14 amino acids. With 3 bases clipped from V and 10 bases from J, the junction kept 6 bases outside the gene matches.

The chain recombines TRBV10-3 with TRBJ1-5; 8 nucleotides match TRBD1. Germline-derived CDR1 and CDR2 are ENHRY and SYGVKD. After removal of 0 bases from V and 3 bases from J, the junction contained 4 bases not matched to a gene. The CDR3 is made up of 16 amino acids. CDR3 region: CAISESTGGYNQPQHF. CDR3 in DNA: TGTGCCATCAGTGAGTCTACAGGGGGATACAATCAGCCCCAGCATTTT.

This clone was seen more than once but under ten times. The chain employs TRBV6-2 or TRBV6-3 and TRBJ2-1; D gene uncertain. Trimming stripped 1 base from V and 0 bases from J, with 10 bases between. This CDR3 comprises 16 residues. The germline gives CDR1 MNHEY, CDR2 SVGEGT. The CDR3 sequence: CASSYFSRSSYNEQFF. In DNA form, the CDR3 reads TGTGCCAGCAGTTACTTTAGCCGAAGCTCCTACAATGAGCAGTTCTTC.

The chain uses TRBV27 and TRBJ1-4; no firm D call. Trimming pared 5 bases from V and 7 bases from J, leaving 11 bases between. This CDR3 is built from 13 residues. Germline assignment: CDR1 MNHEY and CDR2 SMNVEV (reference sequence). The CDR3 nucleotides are TGTGCCAGCAGTCCCGGTTTCGGTGAAAAACTGTTTTTT. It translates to CASSPGFGEKLFF.

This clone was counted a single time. The CDR3 nucleotides read TGTGCCAGCGGAGCGGGAGTCTCCTACAATGAGCAGTTCTTC. Amino acids: CASGAGVSYNEQFF. This chain connects TRBV27 to TRBJ2-1, with 8 bases aligning to TRBD2. The ends lost 8 bases at V and 0 bases at J; junction bases unmatched: 3. Per germline, CDR1 MNHEY and CDR2 SMNVEV (reference sequence). This CDR3 is 14 amino acids long.

The CDR3 DNA reads TGTGCCAGCAGGGAGGACAGGGGTCCGGGAGAAAAACTGTTTTTT. It translates to CASREDRGPGEKLFF. The chain links TRBV6-5 to TRBJ1-4, with 9 bases identical to TRBD1. Losses at the gene ends were 6 bases for V and 8 bases for J; bases not matched to a gene: 10. There are 15 residues in the CDR3. Per germline, CDR1 MNHEY and CDR2 SVGAGI.

Here the CDR3 reads CASSTWTGVYTGELFF. The CDR3 DNA follows: TGTGCCAGCAGCACATGGACAGGGGTCTACACCGGGGAGCTGTTTTTT. J is TRBJ2-2 and V is TRBV5-4, with 9 bases fitting TRBD1. V trimming: 4 bases; J trimming: 3 bases; junction bases outside the gene matches: 7. CDR1 is SGHNT, CDR2 YYREEE, per germline (reference sequence). The CDR3 has 16 amino acids.

The CDR3 spells CASSRRGGQGGQPQHF. CDR3 sequence (DNA): TGTGCCAGCAGCCGCCGCGGGGGACAGGGGGGCCAGCCCCAGCATTTT. V and J are TRBV7-2 and TRBJ1-5; 11 nucleotides line up with TRBD1. With V trimmed by 5 bases and J by 7 bases, 10 bases remained unmatched. This CDR3 is built from 16 residues. Germline assignment: CDR1 SGHTA and CDR2 FQGNSA.

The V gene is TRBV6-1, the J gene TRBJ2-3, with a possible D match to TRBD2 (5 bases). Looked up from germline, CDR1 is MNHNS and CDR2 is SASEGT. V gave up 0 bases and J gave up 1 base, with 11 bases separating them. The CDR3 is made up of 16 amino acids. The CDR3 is CASSEAWSSGTDTQYF. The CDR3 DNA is TGTGCCAGCAGTGAAGCTTGGAGTAGCGGCACAGATACGCAGTATTTT.

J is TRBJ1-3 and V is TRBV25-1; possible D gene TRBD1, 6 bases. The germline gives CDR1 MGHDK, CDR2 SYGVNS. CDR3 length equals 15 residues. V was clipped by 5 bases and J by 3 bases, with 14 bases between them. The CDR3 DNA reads TGTGCCAGCAGTCCCGGGGGGGCGAATGGAAACACCATATATTTT. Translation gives CASSPGGANGNTIYF.

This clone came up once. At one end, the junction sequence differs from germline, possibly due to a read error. Here the CDR3 reads CASSYGGGRGNF. The DNA of the CDR3 is TGTGCCAGCAGTTACGGCGGAGGCAGGGGAAATTTC. This chain connects TRBV6-2 or TRBV6-3 to TRBJ1-2; the D gene is possibly TRBD1 (6 bases). Germline-derived CDR1 and CDR2 are MNHEY and SVGEGT. This CDR3 is built from 12 residues.

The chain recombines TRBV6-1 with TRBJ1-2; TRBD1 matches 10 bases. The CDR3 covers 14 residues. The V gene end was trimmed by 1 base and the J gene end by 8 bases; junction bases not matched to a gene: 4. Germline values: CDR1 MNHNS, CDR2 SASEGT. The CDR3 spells CASSEVWDRGGYTF. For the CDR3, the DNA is TGTGCCAGCAGTGAAGTCTGGGACAGGGGCGGCTACACCTTC.

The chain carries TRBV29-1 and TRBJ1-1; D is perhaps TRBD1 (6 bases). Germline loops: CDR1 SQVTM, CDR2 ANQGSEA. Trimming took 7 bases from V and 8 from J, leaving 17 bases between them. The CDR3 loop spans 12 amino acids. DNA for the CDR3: TGCAGCGCCACGACAGGCCCCTCCGAAGCTTTCTTT. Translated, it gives CSATTGPSEAFF.

CDR3 in DNA: TGCGCCAGCAGCTGGGGGGGGGACGAGCAGTACTTC. Its translation: CASSWGGDEQYF. The rearrangement links TRBV5-1 to TRBJ2-7; 7 nucleotides align to TRBD2. There are 12 residues in the CDR3. The V segment lost 3 bases and the J segment 5 bases; nucleotides outside the gene matches: 2. Germline V gene data show CDR1 as SGHRS and CDR2 as YFSETQ.

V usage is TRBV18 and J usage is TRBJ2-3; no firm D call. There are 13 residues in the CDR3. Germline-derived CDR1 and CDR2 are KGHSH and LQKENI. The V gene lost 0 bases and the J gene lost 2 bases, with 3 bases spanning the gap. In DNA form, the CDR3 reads TGTGCCAGCTCACCACCGGCCACAGATACGCAGTATTTT. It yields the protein CASSPPATDTQYF.

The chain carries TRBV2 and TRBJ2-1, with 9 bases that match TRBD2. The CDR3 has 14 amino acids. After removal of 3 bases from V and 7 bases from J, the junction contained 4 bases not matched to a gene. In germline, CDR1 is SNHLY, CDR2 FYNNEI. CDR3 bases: TGTGCCAGCAGTGAGGCCAGCGGGAGGAATGAGCAGTTCTTC. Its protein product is CASSEASGRNEQFF.

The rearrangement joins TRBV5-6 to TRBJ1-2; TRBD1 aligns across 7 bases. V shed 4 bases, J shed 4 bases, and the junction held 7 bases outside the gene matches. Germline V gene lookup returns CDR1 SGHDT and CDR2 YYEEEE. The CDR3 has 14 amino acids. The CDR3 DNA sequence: TGTGCCAGCAGCCTCAGGGGGTTGGGCTATGGCTACACCTTC. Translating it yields CASSLRGLGYGYTF.

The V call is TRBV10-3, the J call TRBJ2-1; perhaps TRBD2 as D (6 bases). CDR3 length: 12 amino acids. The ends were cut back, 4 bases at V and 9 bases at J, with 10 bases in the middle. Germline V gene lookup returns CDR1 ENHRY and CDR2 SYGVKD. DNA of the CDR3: TGTGCCATCAGTGTCGTAGCGGTTGAGCAGTTCTTC. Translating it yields CAISVVAVEQFF.

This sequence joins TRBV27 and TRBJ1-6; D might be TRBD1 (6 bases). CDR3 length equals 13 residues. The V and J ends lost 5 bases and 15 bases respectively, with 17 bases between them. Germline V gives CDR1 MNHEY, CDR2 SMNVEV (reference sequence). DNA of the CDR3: TGTGCCAGCAGTATCTATCAGGGGTCGGACCTCCACTTT. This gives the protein CASSIYQGSDLHF.

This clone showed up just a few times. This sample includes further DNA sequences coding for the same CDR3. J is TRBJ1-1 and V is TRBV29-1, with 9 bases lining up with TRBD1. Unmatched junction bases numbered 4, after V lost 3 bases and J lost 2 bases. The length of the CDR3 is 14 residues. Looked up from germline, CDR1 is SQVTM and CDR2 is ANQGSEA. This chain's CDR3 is CSVDRGQGNTEAFF. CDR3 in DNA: TGCAGCGTTGATAGGGGACAGGGAAACACTGAAGCTTTCTTT. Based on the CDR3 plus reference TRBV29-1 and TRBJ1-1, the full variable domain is SAVISQKPSRDICQRGTSLTIQCQVDSQVTMMFWYRQQPGQSLTLIATANQGSEATYESGFVIDKFPISRPNLTFSTLTVSNMSPEDSSIYLCSVDRGQGNTEAFFGQGTRLTVV.

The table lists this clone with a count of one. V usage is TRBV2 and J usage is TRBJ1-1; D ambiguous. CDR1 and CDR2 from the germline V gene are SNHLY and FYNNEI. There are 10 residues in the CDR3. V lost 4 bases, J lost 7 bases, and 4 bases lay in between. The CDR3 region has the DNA TGTGCCAGCAGTGTCGGTGAAGCTTTCTTT. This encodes CASSVGEAFF.

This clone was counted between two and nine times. This CDR3 is CATTSIGSDRGGNSPLHF. In DNA form, the CDR3 reads TGTGCCACCACAAGTATAGGGTCGGACAGGGGTGGCAATTCACCCCTCCACTTT. This rearrangement joins TRBV19 to TRBJ1-6; 9 nucleotides align to TRBD1. V lost 10 bases and J lost 7; bases outside the gene matches: 20. Germline values: CDR1 LNHDA, CDR2 SQIVND (reference sequence). The CDR3 has 18 amino acids.

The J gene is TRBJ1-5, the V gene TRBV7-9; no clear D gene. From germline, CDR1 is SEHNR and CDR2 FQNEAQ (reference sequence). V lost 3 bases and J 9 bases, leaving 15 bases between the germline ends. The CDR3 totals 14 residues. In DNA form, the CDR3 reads TGTGCCAGCAGCTTCGACGGAGAATTTCCGCCCCAGCATTTT. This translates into CASSFDGEFPPQHF.

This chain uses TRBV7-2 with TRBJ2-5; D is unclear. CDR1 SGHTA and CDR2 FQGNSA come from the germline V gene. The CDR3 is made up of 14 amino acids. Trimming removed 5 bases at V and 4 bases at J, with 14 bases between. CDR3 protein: CASSSSWVAETQYF. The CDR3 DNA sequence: TGTGCCAGCAGCAGTAGCTGGGTGGCAGAGACCCAGTACTTC.

CDR3 bases: TGTGCCACCAGCTCCCGGGGGAAGAGCGAGCAGTACGTC. Translation: CATSSRGKSEQYV. V is TRBV15 and J is TRBJ2-7; TRBD2 might be the D (6 bases). Trimming pared 5 bases from V and 6 bases from J, leaving 14 bases between. Looked up from germline, CDR1 is LNHNV and CDR2 is YYDKDF (reference sequence). This CDR3 has 13 residues.

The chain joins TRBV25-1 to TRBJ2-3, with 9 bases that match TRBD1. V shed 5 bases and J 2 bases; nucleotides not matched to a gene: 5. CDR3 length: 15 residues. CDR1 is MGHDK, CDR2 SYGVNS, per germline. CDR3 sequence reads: CASSTWTGVTDTQYF. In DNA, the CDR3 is TGTGCCAGCAGTACCTGGACAGGGGTCACAGATACGCAGTATTTT.

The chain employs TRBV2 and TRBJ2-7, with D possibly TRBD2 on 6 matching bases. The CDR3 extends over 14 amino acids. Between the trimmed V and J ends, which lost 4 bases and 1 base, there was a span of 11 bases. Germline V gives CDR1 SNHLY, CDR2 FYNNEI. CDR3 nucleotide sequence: TGTGCCAGCAGTGCGCGCGGACTATCCTACGAGCAGTACTTC. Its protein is CASSARGLSYEQYF. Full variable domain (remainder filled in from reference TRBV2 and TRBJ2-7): EPEVTQTPSHQVTQMGQEVILRCVPISNHLYFYWYRQILGQKVEFLVSFYNNEISEKSEIFDDQFSVERPDGSNFTLKIRSTKLEDSAMYFCASSARGLSYEQYFGPGTRLTVT.

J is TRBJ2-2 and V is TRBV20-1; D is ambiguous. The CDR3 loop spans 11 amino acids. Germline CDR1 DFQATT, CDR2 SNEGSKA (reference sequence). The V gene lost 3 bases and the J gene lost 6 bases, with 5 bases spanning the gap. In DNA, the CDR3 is TGCAGTGCTAGTTCGGCCGGGGAGCTGTTTTTT. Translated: CSASSAGELFF.

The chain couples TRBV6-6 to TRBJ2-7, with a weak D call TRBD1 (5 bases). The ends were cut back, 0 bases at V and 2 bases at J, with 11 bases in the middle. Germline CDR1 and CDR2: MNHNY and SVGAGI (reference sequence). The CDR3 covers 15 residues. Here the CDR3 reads CASSYSKTATYEQYF. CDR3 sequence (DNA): TGTGCCAGCAGTTACTCGAAGACAGCTACCTACGAGCAGTACTTC.

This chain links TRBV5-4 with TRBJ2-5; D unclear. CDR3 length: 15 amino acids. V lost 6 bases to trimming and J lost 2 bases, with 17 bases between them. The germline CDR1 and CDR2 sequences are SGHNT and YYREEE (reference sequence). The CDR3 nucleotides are TGTGCCAGCACCTCCGGCTTGACTGCGCAAGAGACCCAGTACTTC. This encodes CASTSGLTAQETQYF.